This T cell receptor (beta chain) was retrieved from a study of regulatory T cells in long-lasting Graves disease. CDR3 length: 13 amino acids. V dropped 5 bases and J dropped 2 bases, with 9 bases sitting between them. Germline lookup yields CDR1 MNHEY and CDR2 SMNVEV (reference sequence). This clonotype was detected ten times or more. Antigen specificity is unknown. General observations from the study: Persistent patients shared more public clonotypes (roughly 2,800) than new patients (nearly 1,000).

The sample's time point: newly diagnosed GD, antithyroid drugs for less than 3 months. RNA isolated from PBMCs was used to make the TCR library. Building the TCR beta libraries relied on iRepertoire HTBI primers, and CDR3 regions underwent Arm-PCR. TCRdb passed the multiplex PCR reads through MiXCR, listing each CDR3 protein once. The table lists around 470,000 distinct CDR3 sequences, 13% to 15% of them singletons, with approximately 19% in the top ten. The sample also formed part of further work on T cells in Graves' hyperthyroidism and ophthalmopathy.

The chain carries TRBV27 and TRBJ1-1; D not resolved. This sequence was found in a woman aged 45-60 years with Graves disease. The specimen was peripheral blood mononuclear cells (PBMCs), collected at new diagnosis, from a patient treated with antithyroid drugs. DNA of the CDR3: TGTGCCAGCAGTCCTGAGGGAAACACTGAAGCTTTCTTT. Encoded protein: CASSPEGNTEAFF.